The present TCR beta chain was sequenced within a study of blood T cell repertoires in COVID-19. Background on the study: The United States, Italy and Spain supplied acute and convalescent COVID-19 samples.

Germline V gene data show CDR1 as SGHAT and CDR2 as FQNNGV. The CDR3 has 14 amino acids. V shed 6 bases and J shed 4 bases, with 14 bases lying between them. Sequenced by immunoSEQ multiplex PCR; TCRdb stores in-frame clones only, minus some. The sample shows almost 300,000 clones, more than 75% of them seen only once. The specimen sequenced was peripheral blood. The chain couples TRBV11-2 to TRBJ2-3; TRBD1 is a possible D gene (6 bases). The sequence came from a man aged 65-85 years with acute or convalescent COVID-19. In DNA, the CDR3 is TGTGCCAGCAGTGCGGCAGGGGTGGCAGATACGCAGTATTTT. Its translation is CASSAAGVADTQYF.